These T cell receptor beta chains were read from a single sample in a study of CD8 T cells in Susac syndrome. TCRdb redid the calling of the immunoSEQ multiplex PCR reads with MiXCR, one entry per CDR3 protein. Of roughly 150,000 distinct CDR3 sequences in the sample, approximately 90% are singletons; the top ten hold approximately 0.075%. Material: CD4+ T cells from PBMCs. These receptors came from a human donor in good health. CDR3s include the opening cysteine and the closing phenylalanine or tryptophan.

v_gene	j_gene	CDR3aa
TRBV10-3	TRBJ2-2	CAITGGVGTGELFF
TRBV4-3	TRBJ2-2	CASSQDERGGRTGELFF
TRBV5-1	TRBJ2-7	CASSAEQGRYEQYF
TRBV5-1	TRBJ1-1	CASSRGQGNTEAFF
TRBV13	TRBJ2-4	CASSLSGAGAKNIQYF
TRBV2	TRBJ1-6	CASSVGRGHSPLHF
TRBV29-1	TRBJ2-3	CSVLRGTTDTQYF
TRBV20-1	TRBJ2-3	CSASSGLDTQYF
TRBV6-5	TRBJ2-7	CASSYWSSYEQYF
TRBV5-1	TRBJ1-1	CASSLEQGTEAFF
TRBV28	TRBJ2-1	CASSRGDRVRDNEQFF
TRBV6-6	TRBJ2-5	CASIKRLAGGETQYF
TRBV20-1	TRBJ2-1	CSAQEVEQFF
TRBV7-6	TRBJ1-6	CASSHGQGNSPLHF
TRBV7-2	TRBJ1-2	CASSLTGNDYGYTF
TRBV7-2	TRBJ2-4	CASSLDRAPRDF
TRBV29-1	TRBJ2-7	CSARGQGNNEQYF
TRBV30	TRBJ1-1	CACPHIGGGQNTEAFF
TRBV29-1	TRBJ2-5	CSELQHLQETQYF
TRBV29-1	TRBJ1-2	CSVEDRGLRSGYTF
TRBV21-1	TRBJ1-1	CASSQKHSTNTEAFF
TRBV7-2	TRBJ2-7	CASSLGFLEQYF
TRBV29-1	TRBJ2-3	CSVERGLAGGTSTDTQYF
TRBV6-2/TRBV6-3	TRBJ2-1	CASSYLYGYNEQFF
TRBV7-2	TRBJ2-1	CASSEGLAGNEQFF
TRBV7-9	TRBJ2-2	CASSPWTGNTGELFF
TRBV2	TRBJ2-1	CASRPSGSSYNEQFF
TRBV7-9	TRBJ2-4	CAAGDGGAKNIQYF
TRBV7-2	TRBJ1-1	CASSLGTSKTEAFF
TRBV6-2/TRBV6-3	TRBJ2-7	CASSYTYRYEQYF
TRBV19	TRBJ1-1	CASSIDRRANTEAFF
TRBV9	TRBJ1-2	CASSVRRGSHYGYTF
TRBV12-3/TRBV12-4	TRBJ2-2	CASRGTDFTGELFF
TRBV5-1	TRBJ2-1	CASSSTPGLAGNEQFF
TRBV6-5	TRBJ2-7	CASSYSGTGLYEQYF
TRBV30	TRBJ1-5	CAWSVGQIQPQHF
TRBV29-1	TRBJ1-4	CSVGRGGEKLFF
TRBV6-1	TRBJ2-7	CASREHRSLAVLYEQYF
TRBV7-2	TRBJ2-4	CASSLGPMWREWRKNIQYF
TRBV6-6	TRBJ1-1	CASSQGPLGAEAFF
TRBV7-9	TRBJ2-3	CASSPSNTDTQYF
TRBV4-1	TRBJ2-7	CASSQEYPAGVTGEQYF
TRBV29-1	TRBJ1-1	CSVGWQNTEAFF
TRBV5-1	TRBJ2-2	CASSPASGPTGELFF
TRBV10-3	TRBJ1-1	CAISEEGIGTEAFF
TRBV2	TRBJ2-1	CASSPNRGGEQFF
TRBV18	TRBJ1-2	CASSPPGYRGLDRYTF
TRBV28	TRBJ1-1	CASSPRTNTEAFF
TRBV3-1	TRBJ1-5	CASSQDPPSRANQPQHF
TRBV6-2/TRBV6-3	TRBJ1-6	CASNLRVYNSPLHF
TRBV19	TRBJ1-6	CATQTTSSYNSPLHF
TRBV19	TRBJ2-1	CASSIGTPNEQFF
TRBV20-1	TRBJ1-5	CSLQTGMEPQHF
TRBV12-3/TRBV12-4	TRBJ1-5	CASSFGGPGPQHF
TRBV2	TRBJ1-5	CASSDPGTAGRQPQHF
TRBV6-5	TRBJ2-3	CASSYDWFTDTQYF
TRBV6-5	TRBJ2-7	CASSWLGAGGAYEQYF